The entry below gives a single T cell receptor beta chain sequence along with its context. With random hexamers, reverse transcription was performed on 0.5 to 1 ug of RNA. Multiplex immunoSEQ PCR targeted 54 Vbeta and 13 Jbeta TCR beta segments. TCRdb reprocessed the immunoSEQ multiplex PCR reads via MiXCR and lists one record per CDR3 protein. The sample lists around 150,000 distinct CDR3 sequences, 95% seen once, with roughly 0.2% in the top ten. The data were obtained in a study of CD8 T cells in Susac syndrome. CDR3 length: 16 residues. With V trimmed by 5 bases and J by 0 bases, 6 bases remained unmatched. CDR1 and CDR2 from the germline V gene are SEHNR and FQNEAQ (reference sequence).

The rearrangement uses TRBV7-9 and TRBJ2-4; 8 bases agree with TRBD1. Sequencing used CD8+ T cells from PBMCs. The receptor's source is a human donor with Susac syndrome. The CDR3 nucleotides are TGTGCCAGCAGCCGCAGGGGGCGCGAAGCCAAAAACATTCAGTACTTC. It is translated as CASSRRGREAKNIQYF.